A selection of T cell receptor beta chains follows, all from one sample in a study of cytomegalovirus exposure and HLA in healthy donors. Using immunoSEQ multiplex PCR, the repertoire was profiled, and TCRdb retains in-frame clones only, with some absent. The table lists roughly 140,000 clones, approximately 80% of them singletons. Sample: PBMCs. The receptors were sampled from a male donor in good health and CMV-seronegative. Each CDR3 is given with its conserved first and last residue. A D gene is named only where the DNA matches it firmly. Some rows have no size entry. The others give once, few or many, or a class for an expanded clone.

d_gene: .; j_gene: TRBJ2-7; abundance: .; v_gene: TRBV15; CDR3nt: TGTGCCACCAGCACTACCTTGACAGGCTACGAGCAGTACTTC; CDR3aa: CATSTTLTGYEQYF
d_gene: .; j_gene: TRBJ2-7; abundance: .; v_gene: TRBV28; CDR3nt: TGTGCCAGCAGGCCGACAGGGTCGGGGGCCTACGAGCAGTACTTC; CDR3aa: CASRPTGSGAYEQYF
d_gene: TRBD2; j_gene: TRBJ2-1; abundance: few; v_gene: TRBV9; CDR3nt: TGTGCCAGCAGCGTCGGACTAGCGGGGGGCTCCTACAATGAGCAGTTCTTC; CDR3aa: CASSVGLAGGSYNEQFF
d_gene: TRBD1; j_gene: TRBJ2-7; abundance: .; v_gene: TRBV4-1; CDR3nt: TGCGCCAGCAGCCTTCGGACAGGGGGAAACGAGCAGTACTTC; CDR3aa: CASSLRTGGNEQYF
d_gene: .; j_gene: TRBJ1-2; abundance: .; v_gene: TRBV30; CDR3nt: TGTGCCTGGAACAGGATTAAAGGCTACACCTTC; CDR3aa: CAWNRIKGYTF
d_gene: .; j_gene: TRBJ1-2; abundance: .; v_gene: TRBV5-6; CDR3nt: TGTGCCAGCAGCTTGGTGGAGAACTATGGCTACACCTTC; CDR3aa: CASSLVENYGYTF
d_gene: .; j_gene: TRBJ2-7; abundance: .; v_gene: TRBV28; CDR3nt: TGTGCCAGCAGTTTATTGGCTTCCGGGGTGGACGAGCAGTACTTC; CDR3aa: CASSLLASGVDEQYF
d_gene: TRBD1; j_gene: TRBJ1-4; abundance: .; v_gene: TRBV10-3; CDR3nt: TGTGCCATCAGGGGGGGACAGGGACATGAAAAACTGTTTTTT; CDR3aa: CAIRGGQGHEKLFF
d_gene: .; j_gene: TRBJ2-3; abundance: .; v_gene: TRBV6-1; CDR3nt: TGTGCCAGCAGTGAATTTTACAGCGGATCGACAGATACGCAGTATTTT; CDR3aa: CASSEFYSGSTDTQYF
d_gene: TRBD1; j_gene: TRBJ1-1; abundance: once; v_gene: TRBV9; CDR3nt: TGTGCCAGCAGCGTCGGACAGGTGGGGGGCACTGAAGCTTTCTTT; CDR3aa: CASSVGQVGGTEAFF
d_gene: .; j_gene: TRBJ1-6; abundance: .; v_gene: TRBV7-7; CDR3nt: TGTGCCTGCTCGAAGCGGGCGAGCTCCTATAATTCACCCCTCCACTTT; CDR3aa: CACSKRASSYNSPLHF
d_gene: .; j_gene: TRBJ1-2; abundance: .; v_gene: TRBV6-5; CDR3nt: TGTGCCAGCAAGGAGGGAGGCTACACCTTC; CDR3aa: CASKEGGYTF
d_gene: TRBD1; j_gene: TRBJ2-7; abundance: once; v_gene: TRBV27; CDR3nt: TGTGCCAGCAGTCTTGAGACAGGGGCCTACGAGCAGTACTTC; CDR3aa: CASSLETGAYEQYF
d_gene: .; j_gene: TRBJ2-1; abundance: once; v_gene: TRBV28; CDR3nt: TGTGCCAGCAGCCTTGGCCAGGGAGGCTACAATGAGCAGTTCTTC; CDR3aa: CASSLGQGGYNEQFF
d_gene: .; j_gene: TRBJ2-2; abundance: .; v_gene: TRBV5-1; CDR3nt: TGCGCCAGCAGCTCCATGGGGACACCTCCTGGGGAGCTGTTTTTT; CDR3aa: CASSSMGTPPGELFF
d_gene: .; j_gene: TRBJ1-5; abundance: few; v_gene: TRBV30; CDR3nt: TGTGCCTGGAGTGTGGACAATTATCAGCCCCAGCATTTT; CDR3aa: CAWSVDNYQPQHF
d_gene: .; j_gene: TRBJ2-5; abundance: few; v_gene: TRBV5-4; CDR3nt: TGTGCCAGCAGCTTTGCCAGAACGAAAGAGACCCAGTACTTC; CDR3aa: CASSFARTKETQYF
d_gene: TRBD1; j_gene: TRBJ1-2; abundance: .; v_gene: TRBV6-1; CDR3nt: TGTGCCAGCAGTGAAAGGGGGACAGGGCTCCATGGCTACACCTTC; CDR3aa: CASSERGTGLHGYTF
d_gene: .; j_gene: TRBJ1-1; abundance: .; v_gene: TRBV30; CDR3nt: TGTGCCTGGGCGACCGACAGAAACACTGAAGCTTTCTTT; CDR3aa: CAWATDRNTEAFF
d_gene: .; j_gene: TRBJ2-5; abundance: .; v_gene: TRBV30; CDR3nt: TGTGCCTGGAGCGTCCTCGGGGGTTGGGAGACCCAGTACTTC; CDR3aa: CAWSVLGGWETQYF
d_gene: TRBD1; j_gene: TRBJ2-2; abundance: few; v_gene: TRBV29-1; CDR3nt: TGCAGCGTTGGGGGACAGGGGATTACCGGGGAGCTGTTTTTT; CDR3aa: CSVGGQGITGELFF
d_gene: TRBD1; j_gene: TRBJ1-1; abundance: .; v_gene: TRBV19; CDR3nt: TGTGCCAGTAGTTTCTCACAGGGGATAGCTTTCTTT; CDR3aa: CASSFSQGIAFF
d_gene: TRBD2; j_gene: TRBJ2-7; abundance: .; v_gene: TRBV10-3; CDR3nt: TGTGCCATCAGTGAGGCCAGCGGGGTCTACGAGCAGTACTTC; CDR3aa: CAISEASGVYEQYF
d_gene: .; j_gene: TRBJ1-1; abundance: once; v_gene: TRBV9; CDR3nt: TGTGCCAGCAGCCCTAGAGGGTCCCCGAACACTGAAGCTTTCTTT; CDR3aa: CASSPRGSPNTEAFF
d_gene: .; j_gene: TRBJ1-1; abundance: .; v_gene: TRBV29-1; CDR3nt: TGCAGCGCCCGAGGTCCAACAGGGTCATCCACTGAAGCTTTCTTT; CDR3aa: CSARGPTGSSTEAFF
d_gene: TRBD2; j_gene: TRBJ2-6; abundance: .; v_gene: TRBV9; CDR3nt: TGTGCCAGCAGCGTTAGCGGGGCTGACTCTGGGGCCAACGTCCTGACTTTC; CDR3aa: CASSVSGADSGANVLTF
d_gene: .; j_gene: TRBJ1-1; abundance: .; v_gene: TRBV5-1; CDR3nt: TGCGCCAGCAGTAGATTGTCGAACACTGAAGCTTTCTTT; CDR3aa: CASSRLSNTEAFF
d_gene: TRBD2; j_gene: TRBJ2-1; abundance: .; v_gene: TRBV5-8; CDR3nt: TGTGCCAGCAGCCGAGATTTAGCGGGGGGCTTCAATGAGCAGTTCTTC; CDR3aa: CASSRDLAGGFNEQFF
d_gene: .; j_gene: TRBJ1-3; abundance: .; v_gene: TRBV4-3; CDR3nt: TGCGCCAGCAGCCAAGATCCCACAGACCAAAACACCATATATTTT; CDR3aa: CASSQDPTDQNTIYF
d_gene: .; j_gene: TRBJ1-2; abundance: once; v_gene: TRBV20-1; CDR3nt: TGCAGTGCGCGAAGTAACTATGGCTACACCTTC; CDR3aa: CSARSNYGYTF
d_gene: TRBD1; j_gene: TRBJ1-4; abundance: few; v_gene: TRBV5-1; CDR3nt: TGCGCCAGCAGCTTGGCGGGACAGGGAGTTAATGAAAAACTGTTTTTT; CDR3aa: CASSLAGQGVNEKLFF
d_gene: .; j_gene: TRBJ1-4; abundance: .; v_gene: TRBV5-1; CDR3nt: TGCGCCAGCAGCCCTGACAGGGAAAAACTGTTTTTT; CDR3aa: CASSPDREKLFF
d_gene: TRBD1; j_gene: TRBJ2-5; abundance: .; v_gene: TRBV30; CDR3nt: TGTGCCTGGGCCGGGACAGGGGATTCCCAGTACTTC; CDR3aa: CAWAGTGDSQYF
d_gene: .; j_gene: TRBJ2-3; abundance: .; v_gene: TRBV4-3; CDR3nt: TGCGCCAGCAGCCAAGAGGGGAGTCGGGGCACAGATACGCAGTATTTT; CDR3aa: CASSQEGSRGTDTQYF
d_gene: TRBD1; j_gene: TRBJ2-7; abundance: .; v_gene: TRBV4-3; CDR3nt: TGCGCCAGCAGCCATGGACAGGCCCCTTCCTACGAGCAGTACTTC; CDR3aa: CASSHGQAPSYEQYF
d_gene: .; j_gene: TRBJ1-4; abundance: .; v_gene: TRBV2; CDR3nt: TGTGCCAGCACTGAGGGAGCGATGGCGAATGAAAAACTGTTTTTT; CDR3aa: CASTEGAMANEKLFF
d_gene: TRBD1; j_gene: TRBJ2-7; abundance: .; v_gene: TRBV19; CDR3nt: TGTGCCAGTAGTATCCGGACAGGGGGGAGTTACGAGCAGTACTTC; CDR3aa: CASSIRTGGSYEQYF
d_gene: TRBD1; j_gene: TRBJ1-2; abundance: .; v_gene: TRBV5-8; CDR3nt: TGTGCCAGCCTGGGCCGGGACAGGGAGGGTGGCTACACCTTC; CDR3aa: CASLGRDREGGYTF
d_gene: .; j_gene: TRBJ1-1; abundance: few; v_gene: TRBV18; CDR3nt: TGTGCCAGCTCACCCCGGGAGGGGAACACTGAAGCTTTCTTT; CDR3aa: CASSPREGNTEAFF